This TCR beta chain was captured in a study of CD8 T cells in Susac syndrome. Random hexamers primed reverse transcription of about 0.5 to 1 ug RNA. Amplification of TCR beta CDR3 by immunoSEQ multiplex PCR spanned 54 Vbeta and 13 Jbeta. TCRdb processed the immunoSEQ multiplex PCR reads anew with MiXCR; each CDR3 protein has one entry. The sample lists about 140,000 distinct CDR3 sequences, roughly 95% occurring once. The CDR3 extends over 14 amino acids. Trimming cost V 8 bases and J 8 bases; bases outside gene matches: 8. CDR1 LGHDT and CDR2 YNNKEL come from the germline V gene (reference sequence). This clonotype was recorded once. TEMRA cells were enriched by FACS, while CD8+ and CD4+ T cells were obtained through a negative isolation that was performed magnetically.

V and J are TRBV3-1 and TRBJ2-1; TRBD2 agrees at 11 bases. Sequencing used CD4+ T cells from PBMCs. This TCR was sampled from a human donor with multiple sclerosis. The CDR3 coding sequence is TGTGCCAGCGGCACTAGCGGGAGTACCTATGAGCAGTTCTTC. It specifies CASGTSGSTYEQFF.